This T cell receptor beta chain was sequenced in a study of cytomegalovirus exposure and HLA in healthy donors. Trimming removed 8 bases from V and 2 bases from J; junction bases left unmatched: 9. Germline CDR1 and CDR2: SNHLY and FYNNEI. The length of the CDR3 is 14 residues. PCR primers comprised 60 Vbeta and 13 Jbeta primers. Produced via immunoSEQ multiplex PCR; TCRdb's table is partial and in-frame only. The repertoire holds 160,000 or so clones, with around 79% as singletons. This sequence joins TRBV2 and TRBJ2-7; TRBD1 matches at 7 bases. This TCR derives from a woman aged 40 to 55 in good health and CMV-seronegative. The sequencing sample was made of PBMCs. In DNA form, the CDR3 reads TGTGCCAGCCTCCGGACAGGCGCAGCCTACGAGCAGTACTTC. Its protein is CASLRTGAAYEQYF.